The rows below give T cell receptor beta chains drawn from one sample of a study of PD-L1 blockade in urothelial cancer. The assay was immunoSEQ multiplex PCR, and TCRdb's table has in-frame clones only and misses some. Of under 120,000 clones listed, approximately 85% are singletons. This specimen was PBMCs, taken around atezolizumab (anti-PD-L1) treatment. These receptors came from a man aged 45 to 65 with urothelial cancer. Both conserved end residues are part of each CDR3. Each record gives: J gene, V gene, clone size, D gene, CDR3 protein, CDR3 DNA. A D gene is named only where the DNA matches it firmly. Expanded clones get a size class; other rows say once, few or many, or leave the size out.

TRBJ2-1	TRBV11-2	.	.	CASSLERNEQFF	TGTGCCAGCAGCTTAGAGCGGAATGAGCAGTTCTTC
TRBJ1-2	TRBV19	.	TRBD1	CASSSPGTGVGYTF	TGTGCCAGTAGTTCGCCTGGGACAGGGGTTGGCTACACCTTC
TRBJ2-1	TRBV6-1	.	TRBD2	CASSGMVAGGSYNEQFF	TGTGCCAGCAGTGGCATGGTAGCGGGAGGGTCCTACAATGAGCAGTTCTTC
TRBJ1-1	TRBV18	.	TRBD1	CASSPVTGENTEAFF	TGTGCCAGCTCACCAGTTACAGGGGAGAACACTGAAGCTTTCTTT
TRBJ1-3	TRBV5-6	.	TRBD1	CASRYPGTGGSIGNTIYF	TGTGCCAGCAGATATCCCGGGACAGGGGGGTCTATTGGAAACACCATATATTTT
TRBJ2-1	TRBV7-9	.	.	CASTLYNEQFF	TGTGCCAGCACCCTATACAATGAGCAGTTCTTC
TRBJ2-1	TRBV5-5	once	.	CASSPGGRDEQFF	TGTGCCAGCAGCCCCGGGGGGCGCGATGAGCAGTTCTTC
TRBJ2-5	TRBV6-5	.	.	CASTGRETQYF	TGTGCCAGCACCGGGAGAGAGACCCAGTACTTC
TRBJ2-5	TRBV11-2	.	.	CASSPGGVLQETQYF	TGTGCCAGCAGCCCCGGAGGCGTTTTGCAAGAGACCCAGTACTTC
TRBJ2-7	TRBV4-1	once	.	CASSQALALEQYF	TGCGCCAGCAGCCAAGCTCTAGCGCTCGAGCAGTACTTC
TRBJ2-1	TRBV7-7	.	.	CASSPTAAGNEQFF	TGTGCTAGCAGCCCTACGGCTGCGGGGAATGAGCAGTTCTTC
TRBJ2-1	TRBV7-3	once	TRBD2	CASSSNGLAGVSYNEQFF	TGTGCCAGCAGCTCCAACGGACTAGCGGGAGTTTCCTACAATGAGCAGTTCTTC
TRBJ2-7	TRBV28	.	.	CASIPGSSRSEQYF	TGTGCCAGCATTCCCGGTTCGTCACGATCCGAGCAGTACTTC
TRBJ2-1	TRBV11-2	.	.	CASSPFATIRAQFF	TGTGCCAGCAGCCCATTCGCTACCATTCGAGCTCAGTTCTTC
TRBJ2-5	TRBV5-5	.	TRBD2	CASSLAGLGNQETQYF	TGTGCCAGCAGCTTGGCGGGACTAGGGAACCAAGAGACCCAGTACTTC
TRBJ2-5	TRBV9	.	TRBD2	CASSVATTSGSGQETQYF	TGTGCCAGCAGCGTAGCCACGACTAGCGGGTCAGGCCAAGAGACCCAGTACTTC
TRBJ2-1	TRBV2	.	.	CASSPLSGLGLINEQFF	TGTGCCAGCAGCCCGCTGTCCGGCCTTGGGCTCATCAATGAGCAGTTCTTC
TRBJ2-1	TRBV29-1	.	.	CSVWHGDYNEQFF	TGCAGCGTTTGGCACGGGGACTACAATGAGCAGTTCTTC
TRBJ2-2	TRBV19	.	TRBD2	CASSILAGGYTGELFF	TGTGCCAGTAGTATACTAGCGGGAGGCTACACCGGGGAGCTGTTTTTT
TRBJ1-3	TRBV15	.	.	CATSRDYDTIYF	TGTGCCACCAGCAGAGATTATGACACCATATATTTT
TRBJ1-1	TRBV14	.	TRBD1	CASSQVPQGKGVTEAFF	TGTGCCAGCAGCCAAGTGCCACAGGGGAAGGGGGTCACTGAAGCTTTCTTT
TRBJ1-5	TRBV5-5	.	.	CASSLVQERNQPQHF	TGTGCCAGCAGCTTGGTGCAGGAAAGAAATCAGCCCCAGCATTTT
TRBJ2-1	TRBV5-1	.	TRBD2	CASLLTSGRGDEQFF	TGCGCCAGCCTCCTGACTAGCGGGAGAGGGGATGAGCAGTTCTTC
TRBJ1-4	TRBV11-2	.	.	CASGLRGSPVPGEKLFF	TGTGCCAGCGGCCTCCGCGGCAGTCCCGTCCCAGGGGAAAAACTGTTTTTT
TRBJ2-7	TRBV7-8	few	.	CASSSPLEQYF	TGTGCCAGCAGCTCTCCCCTCGAGCAGTACTTC
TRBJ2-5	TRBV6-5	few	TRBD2	CAVTSGSGETQYF	TGTGCTGTGACTAGCGGGAGCGGAGAGACCCAGTACTTC
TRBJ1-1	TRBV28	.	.	CASSTGTNTEAFF	TGTGCCAGCAGCACCGGGACAAACACTGAAGCTTTCTTT
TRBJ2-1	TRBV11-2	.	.	CASSLGMRSSSYNEQFF	TGTGCCAGCAGCTTAGGGATGCGGAGCAGCTCCTACAATGAGCAGTTCTTC
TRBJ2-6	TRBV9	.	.	CASSLYSGANVLTF	TGTGCCAGCAGCCTGTACTCTGGGGCCAACGTCCTGACTTTC
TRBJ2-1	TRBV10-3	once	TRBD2	CAIQLAGERDEQFF	TGTGCCATTCAATTAGCGGGAGAAAGGGATGAGCAGTTCTTC